The 4 T cell receptor beta chains below all came from one sample that was sequenced in a study of T cell repertoires in cytomegalovirus infection. MiXCR, run by TCRdb on the reads, gives a single entry per CDR3 protein. The repertoire consists of approximately 200,000 distinct CDR3 sequences, with approximately 28% occurring once and the leading ten covering about 28%. Source material: PBMCs. These receptors were taken from a human donor in good health (CMV status not recorded). Some clones in this sample may be carry-over from other donors' samples.

The chain employs TRBV7-9 and TRBJ1-1; 11 nucleotides agree with TRBD1. Germline-derived CDR1 and CDR2 are SEHNR and FQNEAQ (reference sequence). Trimming removed 3 bases from V and 6 bases from J; junction bases left unmatched: 12. CDR3 length: 17 residues. CDR3 in amino acids: CASSFWTGGSITPEAFF. The CDR3 nucleotides read TGTGCCAGCAGCTTCTGGACAGGGGGCTCAATTACCCCTGAAGCTTTCTTT. Together with reference TRBV7-9 and TRBJ1-1, the CDR3 gives the full variable domain: DTGVSQNPRHKITKRGQNVTFRCDPISEHNRLYWYRQTLGQGPEFLTYFQNEAQLEKSRLLSDRFSAERPKGSFSTLEIQRTEQGDSAMYLCASSFWTGGSITPEAFFGQGTRLTVV.

Remarks on this clonotype: At one end, the junction sequence differs from germline, possibly due to a read error. This sequence joins TRBV2 and TRBJ2-7, with TRBD1 identical over 8 bases. Germline V gene lookup returns CDR1 SNHLY and CDR2 FYNNEI. There are 15 residues in the CDR3. Written as DNA, the CDR3 is TGTGCCAGCAGTGCCACCGGGACAGGAGGTAACGAGCAGCACTTC. As protein: CASSATGTGGNEQHF.

This clonotype appeared a few times. The gene calls are TRBV5-1 and TRBJ1-3; D unresolved. The V end was cut by 0 bases, the J end by 1 base, with 8 bases between. This CDR3 comprises 15 residues. Germline V gene data show CDR1 as SGHRS and CDR2 as YFSETQ. The CDR3 DNA reads as TGCGCCAGCAGCTTGGACGGCGGATCTGGAAACACCATATATTTT. This encodes CASSLDGGSGNTIYF.

This clonotype was observed a handful of times. The CDR3 protein is CASSFGLAGARRSYNEQFF. DNA of the CDR3: TGTGCCAGCAGCTTCGGACTAGCGGGGGCTCGTCGCTCCTACAATGAGCAGTTCTTC. V and J are TRBV7-9 and TRBJ2-1; 13 nucleotides align to TRBD2. CDR1 is SEHNR, CDR2 FQNEAQ, per germline (reference sequence). The length of the CDR3 is 19 residues. The trim removed 3 bases at V and 0 bases at J, leaving 8 bases unmatched.